The present T cell receptor beta chain was sequenced within a study of GPR56 and killer-like receptors on CD4 memory cells (dated by TCRdb to the late 2010s). Broadly, across the study: It was proposed in the study that human CD4+ memory T-cell differentiation and cytokine production potential are marked by progressive acquisition of KLRB1, KLRG1, GPR56 and then KLRF1. The study described its healthy blood donors as age-matched to the liver disease patients, who had a median age of nearly 70 years. What the study reported, not specific to this receptor: TCR repertoire overlap was especially strong between late populations 4 and 5, and population 3 also partly overlapped. Clones dominating late populations 4 and 5 were also found in early populations 1 and 2, and this finding was taken by the authors as evidence for linear differentiation. Rather than full repertoires, only the 100 most expanded clones per population were included in the diversity and similarity analyses. Clonal frequency started low in the marker-negative population and rose progressively along the proposed pathway, while TCRbeta diversity decreased accordingly.

The CDR3 runs 14 residues from the cysteine to the phenylalanine. Only the protein sequence is given. The CDR1 and CDR2 encoded by the germline V gene (reference sequence) are DFQATT and SNEGSKA. The sequencing machine was an Illumina HiSeq 2500. The recombined TCRbeta locus was amplified by a previously published PCR protocol to build sequencing libraries. Under the source paper's analysis protocol: Any read whose average quality score fell below 30 was discarded, and IMSEQ was used to process the reads that remained. Each clonotype was defined by the combination of Vbeta gene, Jbeta gene and CDR3 amino acid sequence. The Morisita-Horn index, computed on the top 100 expanded clones, was used to quantify repertoire overlap between populations. Clonal diversity was assessed with Rényi diversity profiles calculated on the top 100 expanded clones. TCRdb reprocessed the reads and assigns one entry to each CDR3 protein sequence, leaving out DNA. TCRdb's processing, not the authors', yielded these V and J calls. The record for this sample contains around 3,000 distinct CDR3 sequences. The ten largest clones take up roughly 5% of the sample.

Before TCRbeta sequencing, fluorescence-activated cell sorting was used to enrich five KLR/GPR56-defined CD4+ populations. To test a linear memory differentiation pathway, TCRbeta repertoires were sequenced from five CD4+ T-cell subsets defined by expression of KLRB1, KLRG1, GPR56 and KLRF1. TCR-sequenced cells came from peripheral blood of healthy control individuals, reported as five donors in the TCRbeta analysis figure. Heparinized peripheral blood was collected and all samples were processed within one hour of retrieval. To isolate peripheral blood mononuclear cells, blood was diluted 1:2 in PBS and put through Biocoll density gradient centrifugation at room temperature. CD4+ T cells were enriched from freshly isolated PBMCs by magnetic sorting with anti-CD4 MicroBeads before flow sorting. A BD FACSAria II was used to sort CD4+ T cells enriched from PBMCs of healthy donors according to marker expression. For surface staining, the researchers used Miltenyi Biotec antibodies: anti-KLRB1 clone 191B8, anti-KLRF1 clone 4A4.D10 and anti-KLRG1 clone REA261.

As regards this clonotype: There is no known antigen for this receptor.

The rearrangement joined TRBV20-1 to TRBJ2-1; TCRdb names TRBD2, which stays unverified in the absence of DNA. This sequence originates from a human donor in good health. Input material: memory CD4+ T cells from blood. The CDR3 protein: CSARTAGYSNEQFF.